This T cell receptor beta chain derives from a study of long-term antiretroviral therapy in people with HIV. Findings and limits, study-wide: Although diversity increased after ART, it remained lower than in transplant donor controls. Dominant in the repertoire at all time points were clones expanded before ART.

As for this clone: What it binds is not known.

Germline V gives CDR1 SGHNT, CDR2 YYREEE (reference sequence). J was trimmed by 3 bases and V by 4 bases; bases with no gene match: 7. The CDR3 loop spans 16 amino acids. Survey-level immunoSEQ v3.0 assays were run. Using immunoSEQ multiplex PCR, the repertoire was profiled, and TCRdb retains in-frame clones only, with some absent. The sample yields 15,000 to 20,000 clones, around 78% seen once. No fewer than two post-ART and no fewer than one pre-ART PBMC samples existed for each donor. Specimens carried roughly 0.95-11 million cryopreserved PBMC before DNA extraction. This sequence originates from a woman between 40 and 50 years old with HIV. The source was unsorted PBMCs, collected at the start of antiretroviral therapy, before treatment. The V call is TRBV5-4, the J call TRBJ1-4, with TRBD1 matching over 9 bases. Here the CDR3 DNA reads TGTGCCAGCAGCCCTGGGGGGACAGGGTCTAATGAAAAACTGTTTTTT. It codes for CASSPGGTGSNEKLFF.